Listed here are 5 T cell receptor beta chains from one sample, sequenced in a study of blood T cell repertoires in COVID-19. Profiling relied on immunoSEQ multiplex PCR, and the TCRdb table lists in-frame clones only, not all of them. Among a few hundred thousand clones, roughly 89% were seen once, and the ten largest hold about 16%. The sequenced material came from PBMCs or T cells enriched from blood (not recorded which). These receptors were taken from a man between 25 and 39 years old who had been exposed to COVID-19.

The rearrangement links TRBV27 to TRBJ2-7; 9 nucleotides line up with TRBD2. The CDR3 is 16 residues long. V gave up 4 bases and J gave up 2 bases; unmatched junction bases: 9. CDR1 is MNHEY and CDR2 is SMNVEV in the germline V gene (reference sequence). CDR3: CASSWLAGKTPYEQYF. The CDR3 DNA sequence: TGTGCCAGCAGTTGGCTAGCGGGGAAAACCCCCTACGAGCAGTACTTC.

This clone was observed once. The chain recombines TRBV15 with TRBJ2-1; D unresolved. Per the germline V gene, CDR1 is LNHNV and CDR2 is YYDKDF (reference sequence). V shed 2 bases and J shed 3 bases, with 8 bases lying between them. CDR3 size: 14 residues. The CDR3 reads CATSRQGVYNEQFF. The CDR3 nucleotides are TGTGCCACCAGCAGACAAGGAGTCTACAATGAGCAGTTCTTC. Variable domain in full (rest from reference TRBV15 and TRBJ2-1): DAMVIQNPRYQVTQFGKPVTLSCSQTLNHNVMYWYQQKSSQAPKLLFHYYDKDFNNEADTPDNFQSRRPNTSFCFLDIRSPGLGDTAMYLCATSRQGVYNEQFFGPGTRLTVL.

The V call is TRBV5-4, the J call TRBJ1-2, with 7 bases matching TRBD1. Trimming at V came to 4 bases and at J to 3 bases, leaving 9 bases not matched to a gene. The CDR3 sequence is 15 residues long. The V gene's germline CDR1 is SGHNT and CDR2 YYREEE (reference sequence). The CDR3 sequence is CASSSARDRHYGYTF. CDR3 nucleotide sequence: TGTGCCAGCAGCAGCGCCCGGGACAGACACTATGGCTACACCTTC.

The CDR3 protein is CASSLDSDYSSYEQYF. The CDR3 nucleotides are TGTGCCAGCAGCTTAGATTCGGACTACAGCTCCTACGAGCAGTACTTC. The rearrangement links TRBV11-2 to TRBJ2-7; tentatively, D is TRBD2 (6 bases). This CDR3 is built from 16 residues. The V end lost 0 bases, the J end lost 0 bases, and 12 bases lay between the germline ends. The germline V gene encodes CDR1 SGHAT and CDR2 FQNNGV.

This clone was recorded once. The V call is TRBV7-2, the J call TRBJ2-7; 7 bases map to TRBD2. After removal of 0 bases from V and 3 bases from J, the junction contained 5 bases not matched to a gene. CDR3 length: 15 amino acids. CDR1 is SGHTA, CDR2 FQGNSA, per germline. CDR3 protein: CASSLAPSGVYEQYF. Here the CDR3 DNA reads TGTGCCAGCAGCTTAGCTCCGAGCGGGGTCTACGAGCAGTACTTC.